The rows below give T cell receptor beta chains drawn from one sample of a study of T-cell memory formation after mild COVID-19. TCRdb reprocessed the 5' RACE reads with MiXCR, giving one entry per CDR3 protein. The table shows some 320,000 distinct CDR3 sequences, with roughly an eighth occurring only once. The sample was PBMCs or a T cell subset sorted from them (not recorded which). All receptors come from a man in his late teens or twenties who had mild COVID-19 (a few samples of this study predate the infection). Cell type and time point are not known. Both conserved end residues are part of each CDR3. A D gene is named only where the DNA matches it firmly.

D gene,V gene,CDR3 protein
-,TRBV4-3,CASSQDPRGNSPLHF
-,TRBV20-1,CSARDPSGQNYEQYF
TRBD1,TRBV12-3/TRBV12-4,CASSPSTGQGRVEQYF
TRBD1,TRBV7-2,CASSPRGTVYNEQFF
-,TRBV4-3,CASSQDKLDSRGSEAFF
-,TRBV19,CASSIALEGGYTF
TRBD1,TRBV11-2,CASSFRQGMDKNIQYF
-,TRBV7-6,CASSLVAGTEAFF
-,TRBV7-2,CASQTDTQYF
TRBD1,TRBV7-2,CASSSPGQATYNEQFF
-,TRBV29-1,CSVDGTDDTEAFF
-,TRBV3-1,CASSQGPSPGDTQYF
TRBD1,TRBV20-1,CSARTGNTIYF
TRBD1,TRBV5-1,CASSPRTGLDTEAFF
-,TRBV20-1,CSAMGPGQVSDTQYF
TRBD1,TRBV27,CASRQGGEKLFF
-,TRBV6-5,CASSYWKGNTEAFF
-,TRBV3-1,CASRSTGSHGYTF
-,TRBV6-1,CASSERRYEQYF
-,TRBV5-1,CASSLALQVEAFF
-,TRBV4-2,CASSQEAAGANVLTF
-,TRBV7-3,CASSLTNQGGETQYF
-,TRBV27,CASSPRTAWREQPQHF
TRBD1,TRBV3-1,CASSSRTGRNTQYF
-,TRBV6-6,CASSDPDTYNEQFF
-,TRBV3-1,CASSQDHKTQYF
-,TRBV9,CASSVDHRVVEQYF
TRBD1,TRBV4-1,CASSEGAPDTQYF
-,TRBV18,CASSPPGRVNTEAFF
-,TRBV6-6,CASGGAAGYTF
-,TRBV20-1,CSASSDSWSSYEQYF
TRBD2,TRBV19,CASSIGGGGADTQYF
-,TRBV5-1,CASSLRRWTGAQTQETQYF
TRBD2,TRBV11-2,CASSLDGFNPTGGGAYEQYF
TRBD2,TRBV7-3,CASSPGSGGSYEQYF
-,TRBV4-2,CASSQVVVTGNTEAFF
-,TRBV25-1,CASSEYVEQYF
TRBD1,TRBV4-3,CASSQDRGWDRGSDEQFF
-,TRBV18,CASSTGRDQTQYF
-,TRBV29-1,CSVVQLAKNIQYF
-,TRBV7-9,CASSDLSGEQYF
-,TRBV29-1,CSVLPRGDYGYTF
-,TRBV5-1,CASSLGIWTPETQYF
TRBD1,TRBV6-6,CASIPPGTGGLTEAFF
-,TRBV9,CASRGGPSSTDTQYF
-,TRBV24-1,CATSWADNQPQHF
-,TRBV7-2,CASSLTVSNEQFF
-,TRBV27,CASSLLISYEQYF
-,TRBV18,CASSGASMDYEQYF
-,TRBV27,CASRGRQPNSPLHF
-,TRBV7-9,CASSKGASWGYEQYF
TRBD1,TRBV5-8,CASSLGYRGRYTEAFF
TRBD1,TRBV5-1,CASSIGQGPTDTQYF
TRBD2,TRBV12-3/TRBV12-4,CASSAGLAGPWQFF
-,TRBV6-5,CASSPLTGVINSPLHF
-,TRBV7-2,CASSLARISEAFF
-,TRBV7-2,CASSSRGPYGYTF